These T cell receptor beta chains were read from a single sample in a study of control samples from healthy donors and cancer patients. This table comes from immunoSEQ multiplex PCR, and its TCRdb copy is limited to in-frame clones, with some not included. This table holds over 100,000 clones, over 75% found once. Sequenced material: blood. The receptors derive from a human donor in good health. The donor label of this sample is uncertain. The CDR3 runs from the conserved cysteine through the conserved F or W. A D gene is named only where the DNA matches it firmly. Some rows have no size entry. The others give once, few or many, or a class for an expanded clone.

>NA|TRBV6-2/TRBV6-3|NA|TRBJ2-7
TGTGCCAGCAGTTACTATGATGTACGTAAGAGCGAGCAGTACTTC
CASSYYDVRKSEQYF
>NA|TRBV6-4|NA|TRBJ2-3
TGTGCCAGCAGTGTGACGGGGCCCACAGATACGCAGTATTTT
CASSVTGPTDTQYF
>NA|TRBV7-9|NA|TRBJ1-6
TGTGCCAGCAGCCCGGACAATTCACCCCTCCACTTT
CASSPDNSPLHF
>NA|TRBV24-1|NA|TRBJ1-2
TGTGCCACCAGTAGTAGGTTTGAGGGAACCAACTATGGCTACACCTTC
CATSSRFEGTNYGYTF
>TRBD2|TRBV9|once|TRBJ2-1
TGTGCCAGCAGCGCCGGGACTAGCGTGGTGAATGAGCAGTTCTTC
CASSAGTSVVNEQFF
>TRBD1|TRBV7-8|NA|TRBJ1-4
TGTGCCAGCACTAACAGTTACAGGGGTGAAAAACTGTTTTTT
CASTNSYRGEKLFF
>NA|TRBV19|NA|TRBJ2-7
TGTGCCAGTAGTTTAAGGCAAGCCTACGAGCAGTACTTC
CASSLRQAYEQYF
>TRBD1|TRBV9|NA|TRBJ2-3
TGTGCCAGCAGTTGGACAGGGGCCAGCCCAGATACGCAGTATTTT
CASSWTGASPDTQYF
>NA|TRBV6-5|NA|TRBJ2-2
TGTGCCAGCAGTCCAAGACAGTCTCGCACCGGGGAGCTGTTTTTT
CASSPRQSRTGELFF
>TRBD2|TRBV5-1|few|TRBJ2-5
TGCGCCAGCAGGGCTAGCGGGGGGGTCGGAGAGACCCAGTACTTC
CASRASGGVGETQYF
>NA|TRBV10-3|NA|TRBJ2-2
TGTGCCATCAGTGCCGGCCGGGAGCTGTTTTTT
CAISAGRELFF
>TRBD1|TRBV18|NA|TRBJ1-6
TGTGCCAGCTCACCTGGACAGGGTCAGCCACCCCTCCACTTT
CASSPGQGQPPLHF
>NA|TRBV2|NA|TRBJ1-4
TGTGCCAGCAGGGACAATAATGAAAAACTGTTTTTT
CASRDNNEKLFF
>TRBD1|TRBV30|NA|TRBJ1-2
TGTGCCTGGAGTCCGGGGGGACAGGGGATGGGTGGCTACACCTTC
CAWSPGGQGMGGYTF
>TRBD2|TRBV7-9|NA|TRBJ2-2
TGTGCCAGCACCCCGCTAGCGGCGAACACCGGGGAGCTGTTTTTT
CASTPLAANTGELFF
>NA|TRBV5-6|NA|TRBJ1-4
TGTGCCAGCAGCGCCGGACAGATTTTCGGTGAAAAACTGTTTTTT
CASSAGQIFGEKLFF
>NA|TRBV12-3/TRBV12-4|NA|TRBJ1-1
TGTGCCAGCAGTTTCCCAGGGGTCGCTGAAGCTTTCTTT
CASSFPGVAEAFF
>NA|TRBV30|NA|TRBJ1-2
TGTGCCTGGGGGGTGGACTATGGCTACACCTTC
CAWGVDYGYTF
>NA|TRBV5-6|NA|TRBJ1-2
TGTGCCAGCAGCTTGAGAGGTTATGGGCGATATGGCTACACCTTC
CASSLRGYGRYGYTF
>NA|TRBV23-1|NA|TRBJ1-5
TGCGCCAGCAGTCAATCCCCAGAATATAGCAATCAGCCCCAGCATTTT
CASSQSPEYSNQPQHF
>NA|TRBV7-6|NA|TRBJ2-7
TGTGCCAGCAGCTTATATGGGACACAAAGCTCCTACGAGCAGTACTTC
CASSLYGTQSSYEQYF
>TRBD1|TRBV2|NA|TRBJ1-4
TGTGCCAGCAAGGGAGACAGGGACGAAAAACTGTTTTTT
CASKGDRDEKLFF
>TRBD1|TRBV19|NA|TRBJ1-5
TGTGCCAGTAGGGGACAGGGCTATAGCAATCAGCCCCAGCATTTT
CASRGQGYSNQPQHF
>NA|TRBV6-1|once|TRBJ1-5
TGTGCCAGCAGTGAAAAACAGGAGGGTCAGCCCCAGCATTTT
CASSEKQEGQPQHF
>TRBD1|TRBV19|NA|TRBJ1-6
TGTGCCAGTAGTACTCAGGGGGTTTATTCACCCCTCCACTTT
CASSTQGVYSPLHF
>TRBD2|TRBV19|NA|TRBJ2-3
TGTGCCAGTAGTATCAACGTTCATCTAGCGGGGAACACAGATACGCAGTATTTT
CASSINVHLAGNTDTQYF
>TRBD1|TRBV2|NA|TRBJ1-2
TGTGCCAGCAGTGAAGCGACAGGGCTTAACTATGGCTACACCTTC
CASSEATGLNYGYTF
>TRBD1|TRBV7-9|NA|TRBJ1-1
TGTGCCAGCAGCCTCCGGGACAGCGAGAACACTGAAGCTTTCTTT
CASSLRDSENTEAFF
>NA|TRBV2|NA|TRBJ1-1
TGTGCCATCTCTCGGGGTCCCGGTGAAGCTTTCTTT
CAISRGPGEAFF